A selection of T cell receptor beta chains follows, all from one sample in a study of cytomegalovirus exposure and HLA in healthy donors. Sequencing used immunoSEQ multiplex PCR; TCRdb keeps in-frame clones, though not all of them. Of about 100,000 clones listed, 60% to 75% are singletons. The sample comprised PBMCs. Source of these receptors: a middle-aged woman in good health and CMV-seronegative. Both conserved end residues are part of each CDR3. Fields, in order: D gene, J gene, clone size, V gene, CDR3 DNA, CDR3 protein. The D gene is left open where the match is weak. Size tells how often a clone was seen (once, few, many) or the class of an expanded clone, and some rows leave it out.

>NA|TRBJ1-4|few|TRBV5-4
TGTGCCAGCAGCCGGGAGACTAATGAAAAACTGTTTTTT
CASSRETNEKLFF
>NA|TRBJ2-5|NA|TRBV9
TGTGCCAGCAGCGTCAGGGACGTGGGAGGAGAGACCCAGTACTTC
CASSVRDVGGETQYF
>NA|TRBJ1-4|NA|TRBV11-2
TGTGCCAGCAGCTTAGAACGGAGTGAAAAACTGTTTTTT
CASSLERSEKLFF
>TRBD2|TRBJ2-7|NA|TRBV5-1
TGCGCCAGCAGCCGGACTAGCGGGAGTTTCCACGAGCAGTACTTC
CASSRTSGSFHEQYF
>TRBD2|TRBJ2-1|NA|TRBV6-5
TGTGCCAGCAGTTACAATAGCGGGAGTGGGGCCAATGAGCAGTTCTTC
CASSYNSGSGANEQFF
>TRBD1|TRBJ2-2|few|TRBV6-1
TGTGCCAGCAGTGAAGACCAGGGGGCCGCCGGGGAGCTGTTTTTT
CASSEDQGAAGELFF
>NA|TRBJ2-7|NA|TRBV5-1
TGCGCCAGCAGCCGAGGGATTTCGTCCTACGAGCAGTACTTC
CASSRGISSYEQYF
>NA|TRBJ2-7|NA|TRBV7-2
TGTGCCAGTAGCTCCCACCCCTTAGAAGCCTACGAGCAGTACTTC
CASSSHPLEAYEQYF
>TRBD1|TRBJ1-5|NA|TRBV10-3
TGTGCCATCAGTGAGAGTAAAAACAGGGGGGCCAATCAGCCCCAGCATTTT
CAISESKNRGANQPQHF
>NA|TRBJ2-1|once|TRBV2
TGTGCCAGCGGGCGGTTTTTAGGGGGTAATGAGCAGTTCTTC
CASGRFLGGNEQFF
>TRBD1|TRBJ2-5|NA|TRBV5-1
TGCGCCAGCAGCCCGGGACAGCTTCAAGAGACCCAGTACTTC
CASSPGQLQETQYF
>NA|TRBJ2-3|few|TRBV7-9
TGTTCCAGCAGCTTATTAACTAGCACAGATACGCAGTATTTT
CSSSLLTSTDTQYF
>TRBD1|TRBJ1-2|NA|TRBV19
TGTGCCAGTAGTATTTTGGGACAGAACTCTAACTATGGCTACACCTTC
CASSILGQNSNYGYTF
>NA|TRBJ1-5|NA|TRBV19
TGTGCCAGTAGTAATTGGTGGGGCCTAAATCAGCCCCAGCATTTT
CASSNWWGLNQPQHF
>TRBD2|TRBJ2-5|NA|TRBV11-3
TGTGCCAGCAAAATAGCGGGGGGGTTAGAGACCCAGTACTTC
CASKIAGGLETQYF
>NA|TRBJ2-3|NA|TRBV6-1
TGTGCCAGCAGCCACTCTGGCACAGATACGCAGTATTTT
CASSHSGTDTQYF
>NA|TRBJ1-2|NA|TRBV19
TGTGCCAGTAGTAGTGACAGCTACTATGGCTACACCTTC
CASSSDSYYGYTF
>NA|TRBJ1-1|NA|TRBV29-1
TGCAGCGTTGAACAGGCCAACACTGAAGCTTTCTTT
CSVEQANTEAFF
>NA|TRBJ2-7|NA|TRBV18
TGTGCCAGCTCACCATGGGGGGACTACGAGCAGTACTTC
CASSPWGDYEQYF
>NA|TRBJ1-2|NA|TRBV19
TGTGCCAGTAGTATCACAAACTATGGCTACACCTTC
CASSITNYGYTF
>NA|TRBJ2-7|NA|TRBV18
TGTGCAAGCTCACCGGAAAGCGGGCTGTACGAGCAGTACTTC
CASSPESGLYEQYF
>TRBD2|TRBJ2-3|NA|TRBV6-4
TGTGCCAGCAGCCCGGGGGGGGGATCAGATACGCAGTATTTT
CASSPGGGSDTQYF
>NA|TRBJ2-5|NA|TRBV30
TGTGCCTGGAGCCGGGGGGCCCACCAAGAGACCCAGTACTTC
CAWSRGAHQETQYF
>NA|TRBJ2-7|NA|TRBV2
TGTGCCAGCAGTGAGGGCCTCCCCTCCTACGAGCAGTACTTC
CASSEGLPSYEQYF
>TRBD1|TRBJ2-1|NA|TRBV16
TGTGCCAGCAGCCAAGGCCGGGACAGGCCTTACAATGAGCAGTTCTTC
CASSQGRDRPYNEQFF
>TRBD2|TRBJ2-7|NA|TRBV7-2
TGTGCCAGCAGCTTAGGTACTAGCGGGTCCAGTACCCCCTACGAGCAGTACTTC
CASSLGTSGSSTPYEQYF
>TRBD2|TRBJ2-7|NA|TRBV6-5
TGTGCCAGCAGTACTCAGACTAGCGGGACATACGAGCAGTACTTC
CASSTQTSGTYEQYF
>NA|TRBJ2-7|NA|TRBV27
TGTGCCAGCAGTCCAAGTCGGGCCTCGGGGGTAGGCGAGCAGTACTTC
CASSPSRASGVGEQYF
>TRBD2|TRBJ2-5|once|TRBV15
TGTGCCACCAGCAGAGGTTCGGGAGGGGTGGAGACCCAGTACTTC
CATSRGSGGVETQYF
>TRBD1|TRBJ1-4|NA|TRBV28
TGTGCCAGCACCCACGAGGGGGCAGCTAATGAAAAACTGTTTTTT
CASTHEGAANEKLFF